The 31 T cell receptor beta chains given below trace back to one sample, sequenced in a study of blood T cell repertoires in COVID-19. Generated by immunoSEQ multiplex PCR, the TCRdb table keeps only in-frame clones and is missing some. The table has about 100,000 clones, 60% to 85% seen once. Specimen: peripheral blood. These receptors were taken from an elderly woman with active or convalescent COVID-19.

The chain carries TRBV4-3 and TRBJ2-3, with D perhaps TRBD2 (6 bases). The CDR3 extends over 16 amino acids. Germline V gives CDR1 LGHNA, CDR2 YSLEER. V was pared by 4 bases and J by 0 bases, with 14 bases between. CDR3 bases: TGCGCCAGCAGCCCCACGGGCGGGACGAGCACAGATACGCAGTATTTT. Translation gives CASSPTGGTSTDTQYF.

This clone was picked up one time. The chain links TRBV6-5 to TRBJ2-3; D unclear. CDR1 MNHEY and CDR2 SVGAGI come from the germline V gene. Trimming pared 5 bases from V and 6 bases from J, leaving 12 bases between. The CDR3 extends over 13 amino acids. CDR3 coding DNA: TGTGCCAGCAGTCGCATCACGGAGGATACGCAGTATTTT. Protein product: CASSRITEDTQYF.

The chain combines TRBV6-6 with TRBJ1-4; D gene unclear. V dropped 6 bases and J dropped 0 bases, with 8 bases sitting between them. Germline values: CDR1 MNHNY, CDR2 SVGAGI (reference sequence). This CDR3 has 14 amino acids. DNA for the CDR3: TGTGCCAGCAGCATGGGCCCAACTAATGAAAAACTGTTTTTT. Translated, it gives CASSMGPTNEKLFF.

This clone was seen more than once but under ten times. The chain is built from TRBV7-2 and TRBJ2-2; 13 bases are a match to TRBD2. V was pared by 6 bases and J by 0 bases, with 1 base of the junction left unmatched. There are 16 residues in the CDR3. CDR1 SGHTA and CDR2 FQGNSA come from the germline V gene. The CDR3 region is CASRGLAGTNTGELFF. The CDR3 nucleotides read TGTGCCAGCAGGGGACTAGCGGGAACGAACACCGGGGAGCTGTTTTTT. Combining the CDR3 with reference TRBV7-2 and TRBJ2-2 gives the whole variable domain GAGVSQSPSNKVTEKGKDVELRCDPISGHTALYWYRQSLGQGLEFLIYFQGNSAPDKSGLPSDRFSAERTGGSVSTLTIQRTQQEDSAVYLCASRGLAGTNTGELFFGEGSRLTVL.

The chain links TRBV10-3 to TRBJ1-2; 9 nucleotides match TRBD1. The CDR3 has 15 residues. CDR1 is ENHRY and CDR2 is SYGVKD in the germline V gene. The V segment lost 4 bases and the J segment 4 bases; nucleotides outside the gene matches: 7. The CDR3 bases are TGTGCCATCAGTGGGCCGGGACAGGGTACCTATGGCTACACCTTC. This sequence encodes CAISGPGQGTYGYTF.

This chain connects TRBV7-2 to TRBJ1-2, with D maybe TRBD1 (5 bases). The germline V and J ends were trimmed by 4 bases and 3 bases, with 12 bases remaining between them. Germline CDR1 and CDR2: SGHTA and FQGNSA. This CDR3 is built from 14 residues. CDR3 residues: CASSSAGRDYGYTF. Written as DNA, the CDR3 is TGTGCCAGCAGCTCGGCGGGACGGGACTATGGCTACACCTTC.

V usage is TRBV29-1 and J usage is TRBJ2-3; D remains ambiguous. The CDR3 has 18 amino acids. Germline V gene sequence: CDR1 SQVTM, CDR2 ANQGSEA. V dropped 0 bases and J dropped 2 bases, with 21 bases sitting between them. In DNA form, the CDR3 reads TGCAGCGTTGAAGATCTTCGGCCTACCGCGGAGTTCACAGATACGCAGTATTTT. Translation gives CSVEDLRPTAEFTDTQYF.

The chain combines TRBV10-1 with TRBJ2-2; 7 nucleotides align to TRBD1. V gave up 10 bases and J gave up 5 bases; unmatched junction bases: 10. The CDR3 covers 14 residues. Per germline, CDR1 WNHNN and CDR2 SYGVQD (reference sequence). This chain's CDR3 is CATSRQGETGELFF. The CDR3 region has the DNA TGCGCCACGAGTAGACAGGGAGAAACCGGGGAGCTGTTTTTT.

V is TRBV11-1 and J is TRBJ1-1, with D perhaps matching TRBD1 (6 bases). The CDR3 runs 16 residues. Germline assignment: CDR1 SGHAT and CDR2 FQDESV (reference sequence). Trimming shortened V by 5 bases and J by 3 bases, and 19 bases separated the two germline ends. The CDR3 protein is CASSHGAGRGDTEAFF. CDR3 nucleotide sequence: TGTGCCAGCAGCCATGGAGCCGGGAGGGGGGACACTGAAGCTTTCTTT.

The rearrangement uses TRBV5-8 and TRBJ2-1; maybe TRBD1 (6 bases). Trimming removed 0 bases at V and 6 bases at J, with 13 bases between. This CDR3 is 15 amino acids long. Germline CDR1 is SGHTS and CDR2 is YDEGEE. The CDR3 DNA reads as TGTGCCAGCAGCTTGGACCCAGGGGTCCTCAATGAGCAGTTCTTC. Translated, it gives CASSLDPGVLNEQFF.

Only a few counts were recorded for this clone. This chain connects TRBV11-1 to TRBJ2-3; possible D gene TRBD1, 5 bases. The ends were cut back, 3 bases at V and 4 bases at J, with 17 bases in the middle. The CDR3 is 16 residues long. CDR1 is SGHAT, CDR2 FQDESV, per germline (reference sequence). The CDR3 sequence is CASSFRSQVRPDTQYF. The CDR3 nucleotides read TGTGCCAGCAGCTTTCGATCACAGGTTAGGCCAGATACGCAGTATTTT.

The chain recombines TRBV7-9 with TRBJ2-7, with 8 bases matching TRBD1. The CDR3 has 15 amino acids. After removal of 5 bases from V and 5 bases from J, the junction contained 11 bases not matched to a gene. Germline lookup yields CDR1 SEHNR and CDR2 FQNEAQ (reference sequence). The CDR3 reads CASSKGQGDVNEQYF. CDR3 coding DNA: TGTGCCAGCAGCAAAGGACAGGGAGACGTGAACGAGCAGTACTTC. The full variable domain, completed using reference TRBV7-9 and TRBJ2-7, is DTGVSQNPRHKITKRGQNVTFRCDPISEHNRLYWYRQTLGQGPEFLTYFQNEAQLEKSRLLSDRFSAERPKGSFSTLEIQRTEQGDSAMYLCASSKGQGDVNEQYFGPGTRLTVT.

The V gene is TRBV28, the J gene TRBJ1-4; D unclear. The V end was cut by 5 bases, the J end by 4 bases, with 14 bases between. CDR3 length: 15 residues. Germline V gene data show CDR1 as MDHEN and CDR2 as SYDVKM. The CDR3 loop is CASSPPGSYNEKLFF. CDR3 DNA: TGTGCCAGCAGTCCACCGGGGTCCTATAATGAAAAACTGTTTTTT. Full variable domain (outside the CDR3, taken from reference TRBV28 and TRBJ1-4): DVKVTQSSRYLVKRTGEKVFLECVQDMDHENMFWYRQDPGLGLRLIYFSYDVKMKEKGDIPEGYSVSREKKERFSLILESASTNQTSMYLCASSPPGSYNEKLFFGSGTQLSVL.

The chain is built from TRBV18 and TRBJ2-7; D ambiguous. The CDR3 runs 13 residues. Germline V gene data show CDR1 as KGHSH and CDR2 as LQKENI. The V and J ends lost 3 bases and 0 bases respectively, with 6 bases between them. Here the CDR3 DNA reads TGTGCCAGCTCACCCTTGGCCTCCTACGAGCAGTACTTC. Encoded protein: CASSPLASYEQYF.

The chain uses TRBV9 and TRBJ2-1, with 12 bases matching TRBD2. V lost 3 bases to trimming and J lost 10 bases; unmatched junction nucleotides: 14. CDR3 length equals 17 residues. The germline CDR1 and CDR2 sequences are SGDLS and YYNGEE. The CDR3 spells CASSALTASGRVHEQFF. In DNA form, the CDR3 reads TGTGCCAGCAGCGCCCTCACGGCTAGCGGGAGGGTACACGAGCAGTTCTTC. Complete variable domain (other parts from reference TRBV9 and TRBJ2-1): DSGVTQTPKHLITATGQRVTLRCSPRSGDLSVYWYQQSLDQGLQFLIQYYNGEERAKGNILERFSAQQFPDLHSELNLSSLELGDSALYFCASSALTASGRVHEQFFGPGTRLTVL.

The V and J genes are TRBV28 and TRBJ2-7; maybe TRBD2 (5 bases). Trimming shortened V by 4 bases and J by 6 bases, and 10 bases separated the two germline ends. Germline-derived CDR1 and CDR2 are MDHEN and SYDVKM. The CDR3 loop spans 12 amino acids. The CDR3 DNA reads as TGTGCCAGCAGTTCCGACGGGGTCGAGCAGTACTTC. Its translation is CASSSDGVEQYF.

The CDR3 here is CASSPKLGDTYEQYF. The CDR3 nucleotides are TGTGCCAGCAGCCCCAAGCTCGGGGACACGTACGAGCAGTACTTC. This chain connects TRBV7-2 to TRBJ2-7; possibly TRBD1 for D (6 bases). V was pared by 5 bases and J by 4 bases, with 18 bases between. The V gene's germline CDR1 is SGHTA and CDR2 FQGNSA. The CDR3 runs 15 residues. Full variable domain (rest looked up from reference TRBV7-2 and TRBJ2-7): GAGVSQSPSNKVTEKGKDVELRCDPISGHTALYWYRQSLGQGLEFLIYFQGNSAPDKSGLPSDRFSAERTGGSVSTLTIQRTQQEDSAVYLCASSPKLGDTYEQYFGPGTRLTVT.

The genes are TRBV6-2 or TRBV6-3 and TRBJ2-1, with D perhaps matching TRBD2 (6 bases). The V gene's germline CDR1 is MNHEY and CDR2 SVGEGT. The V and J ends lost 2 bases and 10 bases respectively, with 15 bases between them. The CDR3 is 14 amino acids. The DNA for the CDR3 is TGTGCCAGCAGTTACGCCCAGGGTCTAGCGGAGCAGTTCTTC. Protein: CASSYAQGLAEQFF.

J is TRBJ1-4 and V is TRBV19; 7 bases are shared with TRBD1. The CDR3 contains 13 residues. After removal of 4 bases from V and 8 bases from J, the junction contained 4 bases not matched to a gene. Germline loops: CDR1 LNHDA, CDR2 SQIVND (reference sequence). CDR3 in amino acids: CASSKGAGEKLFF. The CDR3 region has the DNA TGTGCCAGTAGTAAGGGGGCAGGGGAAAAACTGTTTTTT.

Worth noting for this clone: This CDR3 is also generated by other DNA sequences in the sample. This chain uses TRBV4-1 with TRBJ1-6, with 8 bases lining up with TRBD1. The germline CDR1 and CDR2 sequences are MGHRA and YSYEKL. This CDR3 has 15 amino acids. Trimming at V came to 1 base and at J to 10 bases, leaving 6 bases not matched to a gene. In DNA, the CDR3 is TGCGCCAGCAGCCAAGCCGGACAGGGAGGATCACCCCTCCACTTT. Its translation: CASSQAGQGGSPLHF.

J is TRBJ2-3 and V is TRBV6-2 or TRBV6-3; TRBD1 matches 8 bases. The V segment lost 5 bases and the J segment 4 bases; nucleotides outside the gene matches: 8. The CDR3 runs to 15 residues. Per germline, CDR1 MNHEY and CDR2 SVGEGT. The CDR3, as DNA: TGTGCCAGCAGTCCCTATCGACAGGGGTCAGATACGCAGTATTTT. This codes for CASSPYRQGSDTQYF.

V is TRBV16 and J is TRBJ2-2; D perhaps matches TRBD1 (6 bases). The CDR3 extends over 15 amino acids. V was cut by 3 bases and J by 1 base, with 9 bases left in between. Germline CDR1 and CDR2: KGHSY and FQNENV. The CDR3 DNA reads as TGTGCCAGCAGCCAGCAGGGGTTGAACACCGGGGAGCTGTTTTTT. Encoded protein: CASSQQGLNTGELFF.

The chain employs TRBV6-2 or TRBV6-3 and TRBJ2-7; 9 bases match TRBD2. In germline, CDR1 is MNHEY, CDR2 SVGEGT. V gave up 5 bases and J gave up 2 bases; unmatched junction bases: 1. This CDR3 spans 13 amino acids. In nucleotides, the CDR3 is TGTGCCAGCAGTAGCGGGAGGACCTACGAGCAGTACTTC. This encodes CASSSGRTYEQYF.

This chain links TRBV5-1 with TRBJ2-1; the match to TRBD2 covers 10 bases. CDR3 size: 15 residues. From germline, CDR1 is SGHRS and CDR2 YFSETQ. J lost 7 bases, V lost 0 bases, and 4 bases had no gene match. The CDR3 loop is CASSLATSGENEQFF. As DNA, the CDR3 is TGCGCCAGCAGCTTGGCTACTAGCGGGGAGAATGAGCAGTTCTTC.

This clone has only one observation. The chain carries TRBV11-2 and TRBJ2-7; possibly TRBD2 for D (6 bases). Germline values: CDR1 SGHAT, CDR2 FQNNGV. The V end lost 1 base, the J end lost 4 bases, and 14 bases lay between the germline ends. The CDR3 loop spans 15 amino acids. CDR3 amino acids: CASSLVAEGPYEQYF. The CDR3, as DNA: TGTGCCAGCAGCTTAGTAGCGGAAGGGCCGTACGAGCAGTACTTC.

This chain connects TRBV11-2 to TRBJ2-3; TRBD2 is a possible D gene (6 bases). CDR3 length: 16 amino acids. V was clipped by 6 bases and J by 3 bases, with 19 bases between them. Germline CDR1 and CDR2: SGHAT and FQNNGV. The CDR3 region is CASSQWVGGRTDTQYF. CDR3 sequence (DNA): TGTGCCAGCAGTCAATGGGTGGGAGGACGAACAGATACGCAGTATTTT.

The rearrangement joins TRBV18 to TRBJ2-1; 7 positions agree with TRBD2. Germline values: CDR1 KGHSH, CDR2 LQKENI. The CDR3 runs to 16 residues. Unmatched junction bases numbered 17, after V lost 1 base and J lost 14 bases. Here the CDR3 reads CASSPLEGGPIVYKFF. CDR3 coding DNA: TGTGCCAGCTCACCACTGGAGGGAGGGCCGATTGTTTATAAGTTCTTC.

The V and J genes are TRBV7-9 and TRBJ2-2; 9 nucleotides line up with TRBD2. V shed 4 bases and J 5 bases; nucleotides not matched to a gene: 8. This CDR3 spans 16 amino acids. The germline V gene has CDR1 SEHNR and CDR2 FQNEAQ (reference sequence). DNA of the CDR3: TGTGCCAGCAGCTCCTACGGGACTAGCTTGACCGGGGAGCTGTTTTTT. Translating gives CASSSYGTSLTGELFF.

This clone came up many times. In DNA form, the CDR3 reads TGTGCCACCACGGGGACAGGAAAAATTAGCAATCAGCCCCAGCATTTT. The encoded protein is CATTGTGKISNQPQHF. J is TRBJ1-5 and V is TRBV27; 8 positions agree with TRBD1. V was clipped by 10 bases and J by 0 bases; unmatched bases: 11. Germline values: CDR1 MNHEY, CDR2 SMNVEV (reference sequence). This CDR3 region has 16 residues.

This rearrangement joins TRBV28 to TRBJ2-5; TRBD2 aligns across 7 bases. The J segment lost 5 bases and the V segment lost 4 bases, leaving 10 bases of the junction unmatched. This CDR3 contains 15 residues. Per the germline V gene, CDR1 is MDHEN and CDR2 is SYDVKM. As DNA, the CDR3 is TGTGCCAGCAGTTCCCCGGGTAGCGGGTCTGAGACCCAGTACTTC. Translation gives CASSSPGSGSETQYF.

A single count supports this clone. The gene calls are TRBV19 and TRBJ1-4; 8 bases match TRBD1. The germline V gene has CDR1 LNHDA and CDR2 SQIVND (reference sequence). The CDR3 totals 15 residues. Trimming took 4 bases from V and 4 from J; bases not matched to a gene: 5. The CDR3 sequence is CASSTDRGGNEKLFF. In DNA, the CDR3 is TGTGCCAGTAGTACCGACAGGGGCGGTAATGAAAAACTGTTTTTT. The variable domain in full, with the rest retrieved from reference TRBV19 and TRBJ1-4, is DGGITQSPKYLFRKEGQNVTLSCEQNLNHDAMYWYRQDPGQGLRLIYYSQIVNDFQKGDIAEGYSVSREKKESFPLTVTSAQKNPTAFYLCASSTDRGGNEKLFFGSGTQLSVL.